The source of this T cell receptor (beta chain) is a study of blood T cell repertoires in COVID-19. Study details: Samples taken during acute and convalescent COVID-19 were collected in the United States, Italy and Spain. Sources were T cells, B-cell-depleted T cells, or PBMCs; the material itself was cDNA or gDNA.

Enrollment of patients from Seattle took place during active infection, with longitudinal follow-up. Sequenced by immunoSEQ multiplex PCR; TCRdb stores in-frame clones only, minus some. The sample records 250,000 to 350,000 clones, 80% to 90% being singletons. Sequencing was performed on peripheral blood. The TCR sequence derives from a woman in her 70s with COVID-19, enrolled during active disease.

CDR3: CASSSDRHQPQHF. The CDR3 DNA reads as TGTGCCAGCAGTTCCGACAGGCACCAGCCCCAGCATTTT. V gene TRBV6-6 combines with J gene TRBJ1-5, with a possible D match to TRBD1 (6 bases). The CDR3 spans 13 residues. The germline V gene encodes CDR1 MNHNY and CDR2 SVGAGI (reference sequence). V lost 4 bases to trimming and J lost 7 bases, with 11 bases between them.